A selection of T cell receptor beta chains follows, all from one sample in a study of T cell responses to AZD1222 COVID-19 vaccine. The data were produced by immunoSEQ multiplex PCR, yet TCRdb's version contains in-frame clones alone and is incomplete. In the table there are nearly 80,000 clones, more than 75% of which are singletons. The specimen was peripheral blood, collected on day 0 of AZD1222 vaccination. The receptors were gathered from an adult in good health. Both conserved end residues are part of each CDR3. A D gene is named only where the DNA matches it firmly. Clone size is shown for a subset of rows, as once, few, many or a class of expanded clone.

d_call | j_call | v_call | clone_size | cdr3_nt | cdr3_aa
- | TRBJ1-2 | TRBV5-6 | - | TGTGCCAGCAGCTTGGACTATGGCTACACCTTC | CASSLDYGYTF
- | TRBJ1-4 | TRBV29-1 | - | TGCAGCGTTGAAGCCCCCTGGGGTGCAACTAATGAAAAACTGTTTTTT | CSVEAPWGATNEKLFF
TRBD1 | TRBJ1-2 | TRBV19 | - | TGTGCCAGTAGTATGGGCTCGGGACAGGGGTATGGCTACACCTTC | CASSMGSGQGYGYTF
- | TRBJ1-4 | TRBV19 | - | TGTGCCACTCCGGCCCCCGGGACGGTCGAAAAACTGTTTTTT | CATPAPGTVEKLFF
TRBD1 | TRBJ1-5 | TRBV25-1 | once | TGTGCCAGCAGCCGGGACAGTAGTCAGCCCCAGCATTTT | CASSRDSSQPQHF
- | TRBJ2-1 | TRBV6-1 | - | TGTGCCAGCAGTGAAGAAGGGGGGCTGGGGTTTGAGCAGTTCTTC | CASSEEGGLGFEQFF
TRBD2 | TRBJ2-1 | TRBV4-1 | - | TGCGCCAGCAGCCAAGAAGGGACTAGGAATGAGCAGTTCTTC | CASSQEGTRNEQFF
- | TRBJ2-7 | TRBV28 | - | TGTGCCAGCATCACCGGGACTTTGAAGGAGCAGTACTTC | CASITGTLKEQYF
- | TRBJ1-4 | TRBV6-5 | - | TGTGCCAGCAATTCCAAGGGAGGCGGTAATGAAAAACTGTTTTTT | CASNSKGGGNEKLFF
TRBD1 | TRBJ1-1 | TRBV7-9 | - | TGTGCCAGCAGCACCCTCCAGGGGGGGGCAGCTTTCTTT | CASSTLQGGAAFF
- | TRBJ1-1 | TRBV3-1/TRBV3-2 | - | TGTGCCAGCAGCCAACCACAGGGGAACACTGAAGCTTTCTTT | CASSQPQGNTEAFF
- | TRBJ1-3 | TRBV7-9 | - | TGTGCCAGCAGCTTAGTACAAACTGGAAACACCATATATTTT | CASSLVQTGNTIYF
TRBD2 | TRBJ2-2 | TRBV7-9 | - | TGTGCCAGCAGCCGGACTAGCGGGAGGGGAACCGGGGAGCTGTTTTTT | CASSRTSGRGTGELFF
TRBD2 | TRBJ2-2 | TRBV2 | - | TGTGCCAGCAGAGGGACTAGCGGGGCGAACACCGGGGAGCTGTTTTTT | CASRGTSGANTGELFF
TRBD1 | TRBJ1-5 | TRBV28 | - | TGTGCCAGCAGTTTCCTTACAGGGGGAAGTCAGCCCCAGCATTTT | CASSFLTGGSQPQHF
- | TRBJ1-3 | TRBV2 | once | TGTGCCAGCAGTGTGATCCAGGGATCTGGAAACACCATATATTTT | CASSVIQGSGNTIYF
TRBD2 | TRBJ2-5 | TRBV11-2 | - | TGTGCCAGCAGCTCGGGACTAGCGGGGTCAGAGACCCAGTACTTC | CASSSGLAGSETQYF
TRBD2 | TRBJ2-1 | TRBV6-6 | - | TGTGCCAGCTGGAGGGAGGGCCTTAATGAGCAGTTCTTC | CASWREGLNEQFF
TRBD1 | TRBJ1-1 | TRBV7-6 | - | TGTGCCAGCAGCCGACAGGGGGACAGCACTGAAGCTTTCTTT | CASSRQGDSTEAFF
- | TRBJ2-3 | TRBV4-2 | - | TGTGCCAGCAGCCAAGCGGGGGTCCCTGCAGATACGCAGTATTTT | CASSQAGVPADTQYF
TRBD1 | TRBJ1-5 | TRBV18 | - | TGTGCCAGCTCACTACAGGGGTATCAGAATCAGCCCCAGCATTTT | CASSLQGYQNQPQHF
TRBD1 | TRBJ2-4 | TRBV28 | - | TGTGCCAGCAGGACAGGGCAGGAGAACATTCAGTACTTC | CASRTGQENIQYF
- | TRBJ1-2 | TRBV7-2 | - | TGTGCCAGCAGCCAAGAAATTTCCTATGGCTACACCTTC | CASSQEISYGYTF
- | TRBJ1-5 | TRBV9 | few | TGTGCCAGCAGCCCGCCGCAGGTCCCCCAGCATTTT | CASSPPQVPQHF
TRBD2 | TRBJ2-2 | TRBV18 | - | TGTGCCAGCTCACCACCGAATCGTCGGACTAGCGACCCCACCGGGGAGCTGTTTTTT | CASSPPNRRTSDPTGELFF
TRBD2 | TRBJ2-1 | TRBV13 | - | TGTGCCAGCAGCTTGGGCCTAGCGGACTACAATGAGCAGTTCTTC | CASSLGLADYNEQFF
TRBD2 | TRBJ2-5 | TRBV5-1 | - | TGCGCCAGTCGGGAGGGCTTGGTCACCCAAGAGACCCAGTACTTC | CASREGLVTQETQYF
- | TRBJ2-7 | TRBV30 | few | TGTGCCTGGAGTGTTGATAGATACGAGCAGTACTTC | CAWSVDRYEQYF
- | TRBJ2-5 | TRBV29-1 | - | TGCAGCGTTGATGGGGACTCCCAAGAGACCCAGTACTTC | CSVDGDSQETQYF
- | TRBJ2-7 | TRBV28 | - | TGTGCCAGCAGTTTATTTCAGGGAGCCTACGAGCAGTACTTC | CASSLFQGAYEQYF
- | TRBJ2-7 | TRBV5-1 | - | TGCGCCAGCAGCTACATTACGGGGCTCTCCTACGAGCAGTACTTC | CASSYITGLSYEQYF
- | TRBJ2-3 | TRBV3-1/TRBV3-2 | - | TGTGCCAGCAGCCAAGATCGATATGGGACGCAGTATTTT | CASSQDRYGTQYF
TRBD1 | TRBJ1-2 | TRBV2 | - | TGTGCCAGCAGGGAAAAAGGGACAGGGGGCTCTGGCTACACCTTC | CASREKGTGGSGYTF
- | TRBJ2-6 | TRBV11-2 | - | TGTGCCAGCAGCTTAGTGACCGGACCCATGAATTCTGGGGCCAACGTCCTGACTTTC | CASSLVTGPMNSGANVLTF
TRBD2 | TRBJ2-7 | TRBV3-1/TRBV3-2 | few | TGTGCCAGCAGCCAAGATTGGCCTAGCGGGGACTCCTACGAGCAGTACTTC | CASSQDWPSGDSYEQYF
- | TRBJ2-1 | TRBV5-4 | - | TGTGCCAGCAGCTCCCGGAGCGATGAGCAGTTCTTC | CASSSRSDEQFF
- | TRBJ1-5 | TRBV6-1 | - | TGTGCCAGCAGTGAAGCCGGCCGGGGCCTACAGCCCCAGCATTTT | CASSEAGRGLQPQHF
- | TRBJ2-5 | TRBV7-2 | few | TGTGCCAGCAGCTTTATGTTGTCGGGGGTTGGGCAAGAGACCCAGTACTTC | CASSFMLSGVGQETQYF
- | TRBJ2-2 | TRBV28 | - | TGTGCCAGCAGGGGGCTAGCGCCCGGGGAGCTGTTTTTT | CASRGLAPGELFF
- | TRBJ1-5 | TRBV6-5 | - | TGTGCCAGCAGCACAGGTGAGGGAAGCAATCAGCCCCAGCATTTT | CASSTGEGSNQPQHF
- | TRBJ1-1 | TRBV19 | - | TGTGCCACCCTGACAGATTTGAACACTGAAGCTTTCTTT | CATLTDLNTEAFF
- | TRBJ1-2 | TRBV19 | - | TGTGCCAGTAGTATAGATCCGGGGGTAGCAGGCTATGGCTACACCTTC | CASSIDPGVAGYGYTF
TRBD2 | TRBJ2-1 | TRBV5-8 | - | TGTGCCAGCAGCTTGGGACTAGCGGGAGTCTTCGAGCAGTTCTTC | CASSLGLAGVFEQFF
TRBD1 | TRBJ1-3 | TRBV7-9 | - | TGTGCCAGCAGCGCTTTACAGGGGCAGGGTTCCTCTGGAAACACCATATATTTT | CASSALQGQGSSGNTIYF
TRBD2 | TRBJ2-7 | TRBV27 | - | TGTGCCAGCAGCCCCAGCGGGGGCTACGAGCAGTACTTC | CASSPSGGYEQYF
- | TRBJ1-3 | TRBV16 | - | TGTGCCAGCAGCCAAACCCTTCATCGCTCTGGAAACACCATATATTTT | CASSQTLHRSGNTIYF
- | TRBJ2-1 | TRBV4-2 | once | TGTGCCAGCAGCCAAGATTTAGGCCCGAATGAGCAGTTCTTC | CASSQDLGPNEQFF
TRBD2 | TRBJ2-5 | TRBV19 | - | TGTGCCAGTAGTATGGGAGCGGGGGGGAGGCAAGAGACCCAGTACTTC | CASSMGAGGRQETQYF
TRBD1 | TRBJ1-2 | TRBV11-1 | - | TGTGCCAGCAGCGCCTCGACAGGGTTCGCCTATGGCTACACCTTC | CASSASTGFAYGYTF
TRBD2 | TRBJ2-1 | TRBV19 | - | TGTGCCACCTCCGGGGCGGGACTAAGCTCCTACAATGAGCAGTTCTTC | CATSGAGLSSYNEQFF